This is a list of T cell receptor beta chains from one sample in a study of neurological immune-mediated disorders. TCRdb itself ran the 5' RACE reads through MiXCR, one entry per CDR3 protein. The sample shows 49,000 or so distinct CDR3 sequences, 3.5% to 5.5% of them seen only once. The sequencing input was PBMCs. All receptors come from a woman aged 55 to 70 with multiple sclerosis. The conserved cysteine and the conserved F or W are not part of the CDR3 here.

j_call | v_call | cdr3_aa
TRBJ1-4 | TRBV10-2 | ASSEQGTNEKLF
TRBJ1-4 | TRBV20-1 | SAPRQGDEKLF
TRBJ2-2 | TRBV6-4 | ASSEDSNTGELF
TRBJ2-1 | TRBV9 | ASSPRAGANNEQF
TRBJ2-1 | TRBV20-1 | SAMAGAAYNEQF
TRBJ2-3 | TRBV20-1 | SASHTSGGPYGTQY
TRBJ2-5 | TRBV11-3 | ASSSGQGAQETQY
TRBJ2-2 | TRBV7-2 | ASSRPGGGHAGELF
TRBJ2-2 | TRBV12-3/TRBV12-4 | ASRRTGGPGELF
TRBJ1-5 | TRBV20-1 | SARDHGARRDQPQH
TRBJ1-1 | TRBV5-1 | ASGPQGSWDTEAF
TRBJ2-1 | TRBV5-1 | ASSLGGTANEQF
TRBJ1-3 | TRBV7-6 | ASSFRDTGNTIY
TRBJ2-3 | TRBV11-2 | ASSLASRGHLPTDTQY
TRBJ1-2 | TRBV5-1 | ASSPSYSYGYT
TRBJ2-6 | TRBV5-6 | ASSRAASGANVLT
TRBJ1-4 | TRBV4-1 | ASSQPLRGNEKLF
TRBJ1-2 | TRBV4-3 | ASRTALVASYGYT
TRBJ2-1 | TRBV7-2 | ASSLYGGSGTSGF
TRBJ2-2 | TRBV20-1 | SASSRGVTGELF
TRBJ2-3 | TRBV4-1 | ASSQPGAWGTDTQY
TRBJ1-6 | TRBV5-1 | ASSQEGYNSPLH
TRBJ2-3 | TRBV12-3/TRBV12-4 | ASSYDRGADTQY
TRBJ2-7 | TRBV20-1 | SATETGGYEQY
TRBJ2-1 | TRBV5-1 | ASSYTSGRYNEQF
TRBJ1-5 | TRBV5-1 | ASSLLGAPDRDIGDSNQPQH
TRBJ2-5 | TRBV28 | ASKGGGSQETQY
TRBJ2-3 | TRBV20-1 | SVSGNTQY
TRBJ1-5 | TRBV12-3/TRBV12-4 | ASNREVNQPQH
TRBJ1-2 | TRBV28 | ASSLNLYGYT
TRBJ2-3 | TRBV5-1 | ASSLPLAGAADTQY
TRBJ2-3 | TRBV5-1 | ASSLTSGATDTQY
TRBJ1-5 | TRBV5-5 | ASTRTAGQKNQPQN
TRBJ1-3 | TRBV12-3/TRBV12-4 | ASSPSRRNTIY
TRBJ2-2 | TRBV20-1 | SAPGTGWGTGELF
TRBJ2-3 | TRBV20-1 | SAENRGDTDTQY
TRBJ2-5 | TRBV11-2 | ASRTSGREETQY
TRBJ2-1 | TRBV7-8 | ASSFTSGRHEQF
TRBJ2-3 | TRBV3-1 | ASSQEGTSGTDTQY
TRBJ1-5 | TRBV10-3 | AISVGTARPQH
TRBJ1-5 | TRBV4-1 | ASSHHPPSNQPQH
TRBJ2-3 | TRBV20-1 | SARKTGGDTQY